The TCR beta chain under discussion was sequenced for a study of blood T cell repertoires in COVID-19. Libraries were prepared by immunoSEQ multiplex PCR; TCRdb keeps only in-frame clonotypes and omits some of them. The repertoire holds 72,000 or so clones, with roughly 90% as singletons. Germline V gene data show CDR1 as SGHRS and CDR2 as YFSETQ. This CDR3 has 15 amino acids. V lost 3 bases and J lost 0, with 10 bases in between. Details on this clone: In the same sample, other DNA sequences code for this CDR3.

Input material: peripheral blood. The source of this sequence is an elderly woman with acute or convalescent COVID-19. The gene calls are TRBV5-1 and TRBJ2-1; D might be TRBD1 (6 bases). The CDR3 sequence is CASSSTGSSYNEQFF. CDR3 sequence (DNA): TGCGCCAGCAGCTCAACAGGGAGCTCCTACAATGAGCAGTTCTTC.